A selection of T cell receptor beta chains follows, all from one sample in a study of cytomegalovirus exposure and HLA in healthy donors. The repertoire was sequenced with immunoSEQ multiplex PCR; TCRdb's copy has only in-frame clones and lacks some. The table lists 150,000 to 200,000 clones, around three quarters of them singletons. The material sequenced was PBMCs. These receptors all come from a woman between 40 and 55 years old in good health and CMV-seronegative. Each CDR3 is given with its conserved first and last residue. The D gene is left open where the match is weak. Clone size appears in some rows only: once, few, many, or a class for an expanded clone.

abundance: -; len: 16; d_gene: TRBD1; v_gene: TRBV5-1; j_gene: TRBJ2-7; CDR3nt: TGCGCCAGCAGCTTGGGAGGACAGGGAGAGGGCTACGAGCAGTACTTC; CDR3aa: CASSLGGQGEGYEQYF
abundance: -; len: 15; d_gene: -; v_gene: TRBV7-2; j_gene: TRBJ1-6; CDR3nt: TGTGCCAGCAGCCCCAGGGTAATGGGTAATTCACCCCTCCACTTT; CDR3aa: CASSPRVMGNSPLHF
abundance: once; len: 13; d_gene: -; v_gene: TRBV5-1; j_gene: TRBJ2-3; CDR3nt: TGCGCCAGCAGCTCCGGGAGTACAGATACGCAGTATTTT; CDR3aa: CASSSGSTDTQYF
abundance: once; len: 13; d_gene: TRBD1; v_gene: TRBV6-6; j_gene: TRBJ1-1; CDR3nt: TGTGCCAGCACCCGACAGGGAGTCACTGAAGCTTTCTTT; CDR3aa: CASTRQGVTEAFF
abundance: -; len: 17; d_gene: -; v_gene: TRBV6-4; j_gene: TRBJ1-3; CDR3nt: TGTGCCAGCAGTGACGCGGAGACAGAATTCTCTGGAAACACCATATATTTT; CDR3aa: CASSDAETEFSGNTIYF
abundance: once; len: 11; d_gene: -; v_gene: TRBV14; j_gene: TRBJ2-5; CDR3nt: TGTGCCGGGGCCCAAGAAGGAGAGCAGTACTTC; CDR3aa: CAGAQEGEQYF
abundance: -; len: 16; d_gene: TRBD2; v_gene: TRBV7-6; j_gene: TRBJ2-1; CDR3nt: TGTGCCAGCAGCACAACCGGGACTAGCGTTTCTAATGAGCAGTTCTTC; CDR3aa: CASSTTGTSVSNEQFF
abundance: -; len: 15; d_gene: -; v_gene: TRBV7-8; j_gene: TRBJ1-4; CDR3nt: TGTGCCAGCAGCCCAGCGGGGGGCAGGGGAGAAAAACTGTTTTTT; CDR3aa: CASSPAGGRGEKLFF
abundance: -; len: 15; d_gene: TRBD1; v_gene: TRBV5-1; j_gene: TRBJ2-7; CDR3nt: TGCGCCAGCAGCTTGGCACCGACAGGGAGCTACGAGCAGTACTTC; CDR3aa: CASSLAPTGSYEQYF
abundance: -; len: 18; d_gene: -; v_gene: TRBV4-1; j_gene: TRBJ1-5; CDR3nt: TGCGCCAGCAGCCAAGATCTTACGGGACAATTAACTAATCAGCCCCAGCATTTT; CDR3aa: CASSQDLTGQLTNQPQHF
abundance: -; len: 18; d_gene: TRBD2; v_gene: TRBV9; j_gene: TRBJ2-5; CDR3nt: TGTGCCAGCAGCGTAGGACGAGCGGGGGGGCTTTTAGGCGAGACCCAGTACTTC; CDR3aa: CASSVGRAGGLLGETQYF
abundance: -; len: 16; d_gene: TRBD1; v_gene: TRBV5-1; j_gene: TRBJ2-7; CDR3nt: TGCGCCAGCAGCTTGGGCGATACAGGGGGCCTCTACGAGCAGTACTTC; CDR3aa: CASSLGDTGGLYEQYF
abundance: -; len: 15; d_gene: TRBD1; v_gene: TRBV18; j_gene: TRBJ1-5; CDR3nt: TGTGCCAGCTCACCACGGGACAGAGAAAATCAGCCCCAGCATTTT; CDR3aa: CASSPRDRENQPQHF
abundance: -; len: 15; d_gene: -; v_gene: TRBV5-1; j_gene: TRBJ2-5; CDR3nt: TGCGCCAGCAGCCCCGCTAGCGAGACTTGGGAGACCCAGTACTTC; CDR3aa: CASSPASETWETQYF
abundance: -; len: 16; d_gene: TRBD1; v_gene: TRBV28; j_gene: TRBJ1-5; CDR3nt: TGTGCCAGCAGTTTTTTCGACAGGGTAAAGAGTCAGCCCCAGCATTTT; CDR3aa: CASSFFDRVKSQPQHF
abundance: -; len: 13; d_gene: -; v_gene: TRBV9; j_gene: TRBJ2-1; CDR3nt: TGTGCCAGCAGCGTTTACATCGACAATGAGCAGTTCTTC; CDR3aa: CASSVYIDNEQFF
abundance: -; len: 13; d_gene: TRBD1; v_gene: TRBV2; j_gene: TRBJ1-2; CDR3nt: TGTGCCAGCAGCGGACAGGGCTACTATGGCTACACCTTC; CDR3aa: CASSGQGYYGYTF
abundance: -; len: 16; d_gene: TRBD1; v_gene: TRBV11-2; j_gene: TRBJ1-2; CDR3nt: TGTGCCAGCAGCCCGGACCGGGACAGGGATAACTATGGCTACACCTTC; CDR3aa: CASSPDRDRDNYGYTF
abundance: -; len: 13; d_gene: -; v_gene: TRBV6-5; j_gene: TRBJ1-2; CDR3nt: TGTGCCAGCAGCCCCGGTTATCTGTATGGCTACACCTTC; CDR3aa: CASSPGYLYGYTF
abundance: -; len: 13; d_gene: -; v_gene: TRBV5-1; j_gene: TRBJ1-3; CDR3nt: TGCGCCAGCAGTCCGGGCTCTGGAAACACCATATATTTT; CDR3aa: CASSPGSGNTIYF
abundance: -; len: 16; d_gene: TRBD1; v_gene: TRBV6-1; j_gene: TRBJ1-1; CDR3nt: TGTGCCAGCAGTGAACCGAGACAGGGCCGGAACACTGAAGCTTTCTTT; CDR3aa: CASSEPRQGRNTEAFF